Below, one T cell receptor beta chain is given with its context. The source of the sample is a study of blood T cell repertoires in COVID-19. Overall study context: Samples representing acute and convalescent COVID-19 were sourced from the United States, Italy and Spain.

The CDR3 loop spans 17 amino acids. Trimming removed 0 bases from V and 10 bases from J; junction bases left unmatched: 10. The germline gives CDR1 ENHRY, CDR2 SYGVKD. In the original workflow: Amplification of reference gene primers provided the estimated nucleated cell counts. Data came from immunoSEQ multiplex PCR; TCRdb stores just in-frame clones and leaves some out. V and J calls and clone size are those listed in that table; D and trimming were worked out from the DNA. The data show approximately 75,000 clones, with approximately 87% seen just once and 15% to 20% held by the top ten. The sequence was collected from a woman at least 80 years old with acute or convalescent COVID-19. Sequencing was performed on peripheral blood. V usage is TRBV10-3 and J usage is TRBJ1-6, with 9 bases fitting TRBD1. This CDR3 reads CAISESGGGQGFSPLHF. CDR3 coding DNA: TGTGCCATCAGTGAGTCGGGAGGGGGACAGGGTTTCTCACCCCTCCACTTT.